This passage covers 32 T cell receptor beta chains from one sample sequenced in a study of T cell responses to AZD1222 COVID-19 vaccine. Clones were read by immunoSEQ multiplex PCR, and TCRdb kept only the in-frame ones, dropping some. The sample shows 150,000 or so clones, 70% to 90% of them seen only once. The material was peripheral blood, obtained on day 0 of MenACWY control vaccination. These TCRs come from an adult in good health.

The V gene is TRBV18, the J gene TRBJ2-3; 11 nucleotides line up with TRBD2. Germline V gene data show CDR1 as KGHSH and CDR2 as LQKENI. This CDR3 region has 16 residues. The J segment lost 4 bases and the V segment lost 2 bases, leaving 5 bases of the junction unmatched. For the CDR3, the DNA is TGTGCCAGCTCACCAATGACTAGCGGGACGCCAGATACGCAGTATTTT. Its protein is CASSPMTSGTPDTQYF.

This chain connects TRBV7-2 to TRBJ1-5; D is uncertain. There are 16 residues in the CDR3. With 2 bases removed from V and 3 bases from J, the gap between germline ends came to 14 bases. Germline CDR1 SGHTA, CDR2 FQGNSA. CDR3 residues: CASSLHGGRNNQPQHF. In DNA, the CDR3 is TGTGCCAGCAGCTTACACGGCGGACGGAACAATCAGCCCCAGCATTTT.

The chain recombines TRBV7-9 with TRBJ1-1; D perhaps matches TRBD1 (5 bases). Germline V gene lookup returns CDR1 SEHNR and CDR2 FQNEAQ (reference sequence). The germline V and J ends were trimmed by 3 bases and 0 bases, with 8 bases remaining between them. The CDR3 extends over 14 amino acids. The CDR3: CASSLGLLNTEAFF. In DNA form, the CDR3 reads TGTGCCAGCAGCTTGGGACTCTTGAACACTGAAGCTTTCTTT.

The chain couples TRBV4-3 to TRBJ1-2; no definite D call. This CDR3 has 16 amino acids. Germline V CDR1 and CDR2: LGHNA, YSLEER. Trimming left V 2 bases short and J 0 bases short, with 13 bases between. DNA of the CDR3: TGCGCCAGCAGCCAAACTCCGGGCCAGGCTAACTATGGCTACACCTTC. Protein sequence: CASSQTPGQANYGYTF.

The rearrangement uses TRBV4-3 and TRBJ1-4; D perhaps matches TRBD1 (5 bases). This CDR3 has 16 residues. Trimming took 4 bases from V and 2 from J, leaving 14 bases between them. Germline V gene sequence: CDR1 LGHNA, CDR2 YSLEER. CDR3 nucleotides: TGCGCCAGCAGCCGGGACCCGCGGGCGACTAATGAAAAACTGTTTTTT. This gives the protein CASSRDPRATNEKLFF.

The chain joins TRBV11-3 to TRBJ1-2, with D tentatively TRBD1 (5 bases). The CDR3 totals 14 residues. The germline V and J ends were trimmed by 7 bases and 13 bases, with 25 bases remaining between them. Germline V CDR1 and CDR2: SGHNT, YENEEA. The CDR3 sequence is CASTPRDGGNAATF. The CDR3 coding sequence is TGTGCCAGCACACCCCGGGACGGAGGAAATGCGGCCACCTTC. Full variable domain (missing parts from reference TRBV11-3 and TRBJ1-2): EAGVVQSPRYKIIEKKQPVAFWCNPISGHNTLYWYLQNLGQGPELLIRYENEEAVDDSQLPKDRFSAERLKGVDSTLKIQPAELGDSAVYLCASTPRDGGNAATFGSGTRLTVV.

V is TRBV7-9 and J is TRBJ1-3; possibly TRBD1 for D (5 bases). The CDR3 runs 14 residues. Looked up from germline, CDR1 is SEHNR and CDR2 is FQNEAQ (reference sequence). The V gene lost 5 bases and the J gene lost 4 bases, with 12 bases spanning the gap. CDR3 DNA: TGTGCCAGCAGCGCGACGCGGGACGGAAACACCATATATTTT. This sequence encodes CASSATRDGNTIYF.

This clone came up once. The chain joins TRBV6-4 to TRBJ2-3; D not resolved. Germline V gene sequence: CDR1 MRHNA, CDR2 SNTAGT. V was shortened by 0 bases and J by 2 bases, with 9 bases between the two germline ends. This CDR3 has 15 residues. The DNA for the CDR3 is TGTGCCAGCAGTGACTCGGCAGGAGCCACAGATACGCAGTATTTT. It translates to CASSDSAGATDTQYF.

The V call is TRBV6-6, the J call TRBJ1-1; D perhaps matches TRBD1 (6 bases). Per germline, CDR1 MNHNY and CDR2 SVGAGI (reference sequence). CDR3 size: 14 residues. Trimming pared 5 bases from V and 1 base from J, leaving 11 bases between. The CDR3: CASSKPGQNTEAFF. The CDR3, as DNA: TGTGCCAGCAGTAAACCGGGACAGAACACTGAAGCTTTCTTT.

This chain joins TRBV2 and TRBJ1-6; no clear D gene. Germline CDR1 SNHLY, CDR2 FYNNEI. The V end was cut by 8 bases, the J end by 9 bases, with 14 bases between. This CDR3 comprises 13 residues. DNA for the CDR3: TGTGCCAGCGTCGGCACGGGTGGTTCACCCCTCCACTTT. Translation: CASVGTGGSPLHF.

The rearrangement uses TRBV6-6 and TRBJ2-7, with D maybe TRBD1 (5 bases). The CDR3 has 14 residues. V was shortened by 5 bases and J by 7 bases, with 18 bases between the two germline ends. The germline gives CDR1 MNHNY, CDR2 SVGAGI (reference sequence). CDR3 nucleotide sequence: TGTGCCAGCAGTAAACGCGGCAGGGCTGGGGAGCAGTACTTC. This translates into CASSKRGRAGEQYF.

This clone was observed once. The chain has TRBV5-8 and TRBJ1-5; 8 bases are a match to TRBD1. Germline V CDR1 and CDR2: SGHTS, YDEGEE. V shed 0 bases, J shed 5 bases, and the junction held 4 bases outside the gene matches. The CDR3 is made up of 15 amino acids. CDR3 nucleotides: TGTGCCAGCAGCTTGGGACAGGGGAGAGATCAGCCCCAGCATTTT. It is translated as CASSLGQGRDQPQHF.

The chain uses TRBV19 and TRBJ1-6, with D maybe TRBD1 (5 bases). The CDR3 consists of 14 residues. The V end was cut by 9 bases, the J end by 11 bases, with 20 bases between. The germline CDR1 and CDR2 sequences are LNHDA and SQIVND (reference sequence). As DNA, the CDR3 is TGTGCCAGCTGGGACCGGGCTGGGTCGGCACCCCTCCACTTT. Translation: CASWDRAGSAPLHF.

This rearrangement joins TRBV2 to TRBJ1-4; 9 nucleotides line up with TRBD1. The germline V gene encodes CDR1 SNHLY and CDR2 FYNNEI. The CDR3 has 13 residues. Germline trimming cut 7 bases from V and 4 bases from J; bases unmatched to any gene: 1. The CDR3: CASTDRGNEKLFF. DNA of the CDR3: TGTGCCAGCACGGACAGGGGTAATGAAAAACTGTTTTTT.

J is TRBJ2-2 and V is TRBV6-5, with 7 nucleotides matching TRBD1. This CDR3 region has 15 residues. V shed 7 bases, J shed 1 base, and the junction held 6 bases outside the gene matches. Germline CDR1 and CDR2: MNHEY and SVGAGI. In nucleotides, the CDR3 is TGTGCCAGCACCATGACAGGGAAGAACACCGGGGAGCTGTTTTTT. It is translated as CASTMTGKNTGELFF.

The chain is built from TRBV18 and TRBJ2-7, with D hard to call. V was trimmed by 3 bases and J by 5 bases, leaving 14 bases between them. Germline assignment: CDR1 KGHSH and CDR2 LQKENI. This CDR3 has 14 residues. The CDR3 DNA reads TGTGCCAGCTCACCGGATTCAGGTATCCACGAGCAGTACTTC. This translates into CASSPDSGIHEQYF.

The chain joins TRBV4-1 to TRBJ2-5, with D unresolved. This CDR3 spans 12 amino acids. The V gene's germline CDR1 is MGHRA and CDR2 YSYEKL. The V end was cut by 0 bases, the J end by 6 bases, with 5 bases between. The CDR3 DNA reads TGCGCCAGCAGCCAAGATATACAGACCCAGTACTTC. Its protein is CASSQDIQTQYF.

The chain employs TRBV6-5 and TRBJ2-2; D gene uncertain. CDR3 length: 14 amino acids. CDR1 and CDR2 from the germline V gene are MNHEY and SVGAGI. V lost 6 bases to trimming and J lost 0 bases, with 8 bases between them. CDR3 protein: CASRGYSNTGELFF. CDR3 bases: TGTGCCAGCAGGGGCTATTCGAACACCGGGGAGCTGTTTTTT.

The genes are TRBV24-1 and TRBJ2-7; 7 bases match TRBD2. The V gene end was trimmed by 5 bases and the J gene end by 6 bases; junction bases not matched to a gene: 9. This CDR3 spans 14 amino acids. Germline-derived CDR1 and CDR2 are KGHDR and SFDVKD. CDR3 sequence reads: CATSGLGSGAEQYF. CDR3 DNA: TGTGCCACCAGTGGTCTCGGCAGCGGGGCCGAGCAGTACTTC.

This clone was observed a few times. The chain joins TRBV6-6 to TRBJ1-2; no definite D call. Germline V gene data show CDR1 as MNHNY and CDR2 as SVGAGI (reference sequence). The V end lost 6 bases, the J end lost 2 bases, and 16 bases lay between the germline ends. The CDR3 loop spans 15 amino acids. The CDR3 region has the DNA TGTGCCAGCAGATCCGGGCAGTTCGGGAACTATGGCTACACCTTC. This codes for CASRSGQFGNYGYTF.

This clone has a single count. This rearrangement joins TRBV18 to TRBJ1-5, with D perhaps TRBD1 (5 bases). Germline V gene lookup returns CDR1 KGHSH and CDR2 LQKENI. CDR3 length equals 14 residues. The germline V and J ends were trimmed by 2 bases and 5 bases, with 10 bases remaining between them. The CDR3 is CASSPIRVDQPQHF. CDR3 nucleotides: TGTGCCAGCTCACCAATCAGGGTTGATCAGCCCCAGCATTTT.

The chain recombines TRBV18 with TRBJ1-3, with no clear D. Germline V lookup: CDR1 KGHSH, CDR2 LQKENI. V lost 3 bases, J lost 0 bases, and 9 bases lay in between. The CDR3 length is 15 residues. CDR3 in amino acids: CASSPFYSSGNTIYF. As DNA, the CDR3 is TGTGCCAGCTCACCTTTTTACAGCTCTGGAAACACCATATATTTT.

The chain has TRBV6-2 or TRBV6-3 and TRBJ2-5; 8 bases fit TRBD2. Germline CDR1 is MNHEY and CDR2 is SVGEGT. V trimming: 3 bases; J trimming: 4 bases; junction bases outside the gene matches: 7. There are 15 residues in the CDR3. CDR3 coding DNA: TGTGCCAGCAGTTATTTCGCGGGAGGTACAGAGACCCAGTACTTC. This codes for CASSYFAGGTETQYF.

The chain uses TRBV6-5 and TRBJ2-1; TRBD2 aligns across 9 bases. V lost 6 bases and J lost 9; bases outside the gene matches: 12. Germline CDR1 reads MNHEY; CDR2 reads SVGAGI. The CDR3 runs 15 residues. In nucleotides, the CDR3 is TGTGCCAGCAGCCTACGTGGGACTAGCAGTAGTGAGCAGTTCTTC. Translated, it gives CASSLRGTSSSEQFF.

The CDR3 DNA reads TGTGCCAGTAGTAATGTGGGGGTTTCTTCACCCCTCCACTTT. Translated: CASSNVGVSSPLHF. This sequence joins TRBV19 and TRBJ1-6; the D gene is possibly TRBD1 (5 bases). The V end lost 4 bases, the J end lost 9 bases, and 13 bases lay between the germline ends. The CDR3 loop spans 14 amino acids. Germline loops: CDR1 LNHDA, CDR2 SQIVND (reference sequence).

The chain recombines TRBV19 with TRBJ2-2; D not resolved. From germline, CDR1 is LNHDA and CDR2 SQIVND (reference sequence). CDR3 length: 16 residues. V was cut by 2 bases and J by 0 bases, with 10 bases left in between. The DNA for the CDR3 is TGTGCCAGTAGTATAATAGACGCTTCGAACACCGGGGAGCTGTTTTTT. Its translation is CASSIIDASNTGELFF.

In the case of this clone: This sample also contains other DNA sequences that code for the same CDR3. The chain carries TRBV11-3 and TRBJ2-3; D ambiguous. The CDR3 contains 11 residues. Germline CDR1 is SGHNT and CDR2 is YENEEA. V was cut by 5 bases and J by 6 bases, with 6 bases left in between. The CDR3 nucleotides read TGTGCCAGCAGCCGGACGGATACGCAGTATTTT. Translated, it gives CASSRTDTQYF.

V gene TRBV7-2 combines with J gene TRBJ2-5, with D possibly matching TRBD1 (6 bases). Germline V lookup: CDR1 SGHTA, CDR2 FQGNSA. This CDR3 spans 19 amino acids. The V end was cut by 2 bases, the J end by 0 bases, with 22 bases between. CDR3 DNA: TGTGCCAGCAGCTTATTTTCGTCGATACAGGGACGAGACCAAGAGACCCAGTACTTC. Its protein is CASSLFSSIQGRDQETQYF. Full variable domain (missing parts from reference TRBV7-2 and TRBJ2-5): GAGVSQSPSNKVTEKGKDVELRCDPISGHTALYWYRQSLGQGLEFLIYFQGNSAPDKSGLPSDRFSAERTGGSVSTLTIQRTQQEDSAVYLCASSLFSSIQGRDQETQYFGPGTRLLVL.

This clone showed up just a few times. CDR3 sequence reads: CASSRRRENEQFF. In DNA, the CDR3 is TGTGCCAGCAGCCGTCGCAGGGAGAATGAGCAGTTCTTC. The chain is built from TRBV7-2 and TRBJ2-1, with D tentatively TRBD1 or TRBD2 (5 bases each). The germline CDR1 and CDR2 sequences are SGHTA and FQGNSA. The CDR3 runs to 13 residues. V gave up 5 bases and J gave up 7 bases, with 12 bases separating them.

The gene calls are TRBV18 and TRBJ1-2, with D possibly matching TRBD1 (5 bases). V lost 6 bases and J 5 bases, leaving 22 bases between the germline ends. The CDR3 is 16 amino acids. In germline, CDR1 is KGHSH, CDR2 LQKENI. The CDR3 sequence: CASSGPGGPIGYGYTF. The CDR3, as DNA: TGTGCCAGCTCGGGGCCAGGCGGCCCCATTGGATATGGCTACACCTTC. Drawing the rest from reference TRBV18 and TRBJ1-2, the complete variable domain is NAGVMQNPRHLVRRRGQEARLRCSPMKGHSHVYWYRQLPEEGLKFMVYLQKENIIDESGMPKERFSAEFPKEGPSILRIQQVVRGDSAAYFCASSGPGGPIGYGYTFGSGTRLTVV.

The chain combines TRBV7-2 with TRBJ2-2; D perhaps matches TRBD1 (5 bases). The CDR3 runs 14 residues. The V end was cut by 2 bases, the J end by 1 base, with 5 bases between. The germline V gene encodes CDR1 SGHTA and CDR2 FQGNSA. The CDR3 region is CASSLQGNTGELFF. The CDR3 bases are TGTGCCAGCAGCTTACAGGGGAACACCGGGGAGCTGTTTTTT.

The genes are TRBV3-1 (or the pseudogene TRBV3-2) and TRBJ2-2; D perhaps matches TRBD2 (5 bases). The CDR3 has 14 residues. The germline V gene has CDR1 LGHDT and CDR2 YNNKEL (reference sequence). V was shortened by 1 base and J by 7 bases, with 10 bases between the two germline ends. CDR3 residues: CASSQGGPGGELFF. CDR3 coding DNA: TGTGCCAGCAGCCAAGGCGGGCCGGGCGGGGAGCTGTTTTTT.